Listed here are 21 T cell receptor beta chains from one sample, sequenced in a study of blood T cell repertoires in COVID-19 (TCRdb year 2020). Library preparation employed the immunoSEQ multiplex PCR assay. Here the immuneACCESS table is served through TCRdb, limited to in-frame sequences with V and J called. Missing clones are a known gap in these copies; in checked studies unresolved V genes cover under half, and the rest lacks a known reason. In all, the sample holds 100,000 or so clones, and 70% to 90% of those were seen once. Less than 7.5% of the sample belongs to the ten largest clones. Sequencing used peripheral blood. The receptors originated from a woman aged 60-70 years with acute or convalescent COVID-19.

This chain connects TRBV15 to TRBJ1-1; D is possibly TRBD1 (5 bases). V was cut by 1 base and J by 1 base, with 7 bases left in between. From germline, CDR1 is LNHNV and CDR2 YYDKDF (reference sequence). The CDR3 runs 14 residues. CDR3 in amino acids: CATSRGGANTEAFF. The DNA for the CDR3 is TGTGCCACCAGCAGAGGGGGCGCGAACACTGAAGCTTTCTTT.

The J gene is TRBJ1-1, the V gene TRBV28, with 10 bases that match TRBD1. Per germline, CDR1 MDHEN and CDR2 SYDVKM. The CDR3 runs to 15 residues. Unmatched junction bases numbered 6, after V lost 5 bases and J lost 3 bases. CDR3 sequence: CASSQGQGRHTEAFF. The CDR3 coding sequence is TGTGCCAGCAGTCAGGGACAGGGGCGACACACTGAAGCTTTCTTT.

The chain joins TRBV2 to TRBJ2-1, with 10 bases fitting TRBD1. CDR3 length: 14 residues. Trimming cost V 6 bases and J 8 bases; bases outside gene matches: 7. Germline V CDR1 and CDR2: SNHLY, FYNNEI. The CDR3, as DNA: TGTGCCAGCAGCCGGGACAGGGGTCGCGATGAGCAGTTCTTC. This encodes CASSRDRGRDEQFF. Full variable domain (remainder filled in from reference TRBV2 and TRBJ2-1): EPEVTQTPSHQVTQMGQEVILRCVPISNHLYFYWYRQILGQKVEFLVSFYNNEISEKSEIFDDQFSVERPDGSNFTLKIRSTKLEDSAMYFCASSRDRGRDEQFFGPGTRLTVL.

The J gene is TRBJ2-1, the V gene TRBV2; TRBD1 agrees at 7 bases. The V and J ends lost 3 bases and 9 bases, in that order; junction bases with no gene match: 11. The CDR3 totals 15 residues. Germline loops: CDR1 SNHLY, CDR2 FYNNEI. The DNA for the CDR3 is TGTGCCAGCAGTGACAGGGTAAGGGGGCAGGGTGAGCAGTTCTTC. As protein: CASSDRVRGQGEQFF.

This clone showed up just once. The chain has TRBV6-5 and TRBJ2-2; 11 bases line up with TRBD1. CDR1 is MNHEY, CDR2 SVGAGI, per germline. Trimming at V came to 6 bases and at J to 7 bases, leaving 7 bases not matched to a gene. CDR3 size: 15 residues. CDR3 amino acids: CASRVGQGAYGELFF. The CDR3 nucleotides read TGTGCCAGCAGAGTCGGACAGGGGGCATACGGGGAGCTGTTTTTT.

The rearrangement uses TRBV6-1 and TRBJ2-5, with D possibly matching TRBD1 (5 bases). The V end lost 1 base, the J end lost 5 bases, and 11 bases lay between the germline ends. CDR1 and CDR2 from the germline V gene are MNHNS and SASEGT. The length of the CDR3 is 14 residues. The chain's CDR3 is CASSEVNRPETQYF. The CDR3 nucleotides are TGTGCCAGCAGTGAAGTTAACAGGCCGGAGACCCAGTACTTC.

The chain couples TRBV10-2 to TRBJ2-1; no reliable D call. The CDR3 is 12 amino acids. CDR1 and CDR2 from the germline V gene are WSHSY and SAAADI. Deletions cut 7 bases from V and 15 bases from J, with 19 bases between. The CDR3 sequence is CASTDFLQDPFF. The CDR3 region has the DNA TGCGCCAGCACCGACTTTTTACAAGACCCGTTCTTC.

The CDR3 here is CASSPPGGNSPLHF. Here the CDR3 DNA reads TGTGCCAGCAGTCCCCCCGGGGGAAATTCACCCCTCCACTTT. The chain is built from TRBV28 and TRBJ1-6; tentatively, D is TRBD1 (5 bases). Trimming took 5 bases from V and 7 from J, leaving 12 bases between them. The length of the CDR3 is 14 residues. Germline V gives CDR1 MDHEN, CDR2 SYDVKM.

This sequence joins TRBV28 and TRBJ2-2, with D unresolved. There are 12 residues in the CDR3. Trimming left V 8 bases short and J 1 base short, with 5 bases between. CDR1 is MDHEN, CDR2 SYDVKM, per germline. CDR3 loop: CASVRNTGELFF. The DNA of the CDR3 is TGTGCCAGCGTCCGGAACACCGGGGAGCTGTTTTTT.

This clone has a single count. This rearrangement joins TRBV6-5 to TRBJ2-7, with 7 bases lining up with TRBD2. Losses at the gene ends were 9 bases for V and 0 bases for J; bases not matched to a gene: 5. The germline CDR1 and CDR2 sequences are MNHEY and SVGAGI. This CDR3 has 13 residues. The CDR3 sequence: CASTSGTSYEQYF. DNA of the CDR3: TGTGCCAGTACAAGCGGGACCTCCTACGAGCAGTACTTC.

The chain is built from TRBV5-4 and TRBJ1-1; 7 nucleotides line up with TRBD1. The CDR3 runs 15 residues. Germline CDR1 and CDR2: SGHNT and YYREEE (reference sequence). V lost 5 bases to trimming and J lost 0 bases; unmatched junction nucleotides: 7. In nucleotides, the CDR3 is TGTGCCAGCAGGGAGGGGACAGCAATGAACACTGAAGCTTTCTTT. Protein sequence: CASREGTAMNTEAFF.

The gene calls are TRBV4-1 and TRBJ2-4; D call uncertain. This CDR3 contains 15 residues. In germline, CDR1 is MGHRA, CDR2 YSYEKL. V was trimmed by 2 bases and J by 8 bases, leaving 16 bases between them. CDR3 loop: CASSQTPGDEDIQYF. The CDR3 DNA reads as TGCGCCAGCAGCCAAACCCCCGGTGATGAGGACATTCAGTACTTC.

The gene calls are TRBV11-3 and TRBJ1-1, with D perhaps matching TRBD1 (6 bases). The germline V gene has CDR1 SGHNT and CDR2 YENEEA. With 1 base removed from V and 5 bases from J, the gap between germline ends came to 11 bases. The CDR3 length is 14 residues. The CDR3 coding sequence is TGTGCCAGCAGCTTAGGTACAGGGCTTACTGAAGCTTTCTTT. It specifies CASSLGTGLTEAFF.

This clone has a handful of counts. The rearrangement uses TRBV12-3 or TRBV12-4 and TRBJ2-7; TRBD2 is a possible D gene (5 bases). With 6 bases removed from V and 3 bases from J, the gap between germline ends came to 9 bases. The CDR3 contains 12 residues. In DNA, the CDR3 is TGTGCCAGCAGGAGGGTGGACTACGAGCAGTACTTC. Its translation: CASRRVDYEQYF.

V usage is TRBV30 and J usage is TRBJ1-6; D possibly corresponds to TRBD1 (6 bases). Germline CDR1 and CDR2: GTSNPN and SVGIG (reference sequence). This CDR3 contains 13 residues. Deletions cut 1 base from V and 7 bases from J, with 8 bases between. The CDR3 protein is CAWSEQGNSPLHF. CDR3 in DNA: TGTGCCTGGAGTGAACAGGGAAATTCACCCCTCCACTTT.

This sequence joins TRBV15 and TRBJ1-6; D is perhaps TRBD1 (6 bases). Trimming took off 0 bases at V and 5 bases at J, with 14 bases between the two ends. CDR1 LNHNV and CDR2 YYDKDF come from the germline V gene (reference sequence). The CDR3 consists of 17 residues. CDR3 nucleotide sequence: TGTGCCACCAGCAGAGATAGGGCAGGGGTCAATAATTCACCCCTCCACTTT. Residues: CATSRDRAGVNNSPLHF.

CDR3 bases: TGTGCCAGCAGTGATCCTTTTTTGCGGGCAACTAATGAAAAACTGTTTTTT. This codes for CASSDPFLRATNEKLFF. V gene TRBV6-1 combines with J gene TRBJ1-4, with D unresolved. The CDR3 is made up of 17 amino acids. Trimming left V 3 bases short and J 0 bases short, with 14 bases between. CDR1 and CDR2 (germline): MNHNS, SASEGT.

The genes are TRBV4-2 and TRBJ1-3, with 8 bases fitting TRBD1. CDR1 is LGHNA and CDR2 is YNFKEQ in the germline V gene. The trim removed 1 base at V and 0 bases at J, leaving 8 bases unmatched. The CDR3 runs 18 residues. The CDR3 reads CASSQVGRGQSSGNTIYF. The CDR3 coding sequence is TGTGCCAGCAGCCAAGTAGGCAGGGGGCAGAGCTCTGGAAACACCATATATTTT.

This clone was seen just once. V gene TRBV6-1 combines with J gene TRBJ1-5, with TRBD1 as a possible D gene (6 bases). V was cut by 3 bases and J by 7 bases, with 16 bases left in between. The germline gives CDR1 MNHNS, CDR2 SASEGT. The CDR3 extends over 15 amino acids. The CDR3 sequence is CASSELTGKSQPQHF. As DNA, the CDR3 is TGTGCCAGCAGTGAGTTAACAGGGAAATCCCAGCCCCAGCATTTT.

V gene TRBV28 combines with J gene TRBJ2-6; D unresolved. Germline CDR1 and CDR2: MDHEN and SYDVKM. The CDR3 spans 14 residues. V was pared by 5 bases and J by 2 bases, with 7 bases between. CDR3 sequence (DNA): TGTGCCAGCAGTCCCCTAGCTGGGGCCAACGTCCTGACTTTC. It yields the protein CASSPLAGANVLTF. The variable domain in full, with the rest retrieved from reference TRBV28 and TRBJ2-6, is DVKVTQSSRYLVKRTGEKVFLECVQDMDHENMFWYRQDPGLGLRLIYFSYDVKMKEKGDIPEGYSVSREKKERFSLILESASTNQTSMYLCASSPLAGANVLTFGAGSRLTVL.

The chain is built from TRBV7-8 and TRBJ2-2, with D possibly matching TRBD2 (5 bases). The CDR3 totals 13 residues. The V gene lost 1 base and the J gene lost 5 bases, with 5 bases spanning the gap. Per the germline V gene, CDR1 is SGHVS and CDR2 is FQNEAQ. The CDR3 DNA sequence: TGTGCCAGCAGCTTAGGAGGGACCGGGGAGCTGTTTTTT. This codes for CASSLGGTGELFF.